The 27 T cell receptor beta chains reported below all come from one sample, sequenced in a study of T cell responses to AZD1222 COVID-19 vaccine. TCRdb's copy holds only in-frame clones and misses some; the assay was immunoSEQ multiplex PCR. The sample has 100,000 to 150,000 clones, 80% to 90% seen once. The sample consisted of peripheral blood, taken on day 0 of AZD1222 vaccination. These TCRs come from an adult in good health.

The gene calls are TRBV5-1 and TRBJ1-5; D gene uncertain. Germline CDR1 is SGHRS and CDR2 is YFSETQ. V was cut by 0 bases and J by 5 bases, with 6 bases left in between. The CDR3 has 13 amino acids. CDR3 coding DNA: TGCGCCAGCAGCTTGGGGCTGGATCAGCCCCAGCATTTT. Its protein product is CASSLGLDQPQHF.

The J gene is TRBJ1-5, the V gene TRBV7-2; unclear D gene. The germline V gene has CDR1 SGHTA and CDR2 FQGNSA. CDR3 length equals 14 residues. The V and J ends lost 4 bases and 0 bases respectively, with 7 bases between them. In DNA, the CDR3 is TGTGCCAGCAGCTCCTCCGGTAGCAATCAGCCCCAGCATTTT. Translated: CASSSSGSNQPQHF. The variable domain in full, completed from reference TRBV7-2 and TRBJ1-5, reads GAGVSQSPSNKVTEKGKDVELRCDPISGHTALYWYRQSLGQGLEFLIYFQGNSAPDKSGLPSDRFSAERTGGSVSTLTIQRTQQEDSAVYLCASSSSGSNQPQHFGDGTRLSIL.

Details on this clone: Its ends do not fully match the called genes, so a read error is possible. The rearrangement joins TRBV6-6 to TRBJ1-5; the match to TRBD1 covers 7 bases. Germline CDR1 reads MNHNY; CDR2 reads SVGAGI (reference sequence). This CDR3 has 16 amino acids. The CDR3 protein is CASSYGEGGGKQPQHF. The DNA of the CDR3 is TGTGCCAGCAGTTACGGGGAAGGAGGGGGCAAACAGCCCCAGCATTTT.

The J gene is TRBJ2-3, the V gene TRBV19; D unresolved. Germline V gene lookup returns CDR1 LNHDA and CDR2 SQIVND (reference sequence). This CDR3 contains 14 residues. With 4 bases removed from V and 1 base from J, the gap between germline ends came to 9 bases. CDR3 residues: CASSNERGTDTQYF. The CDR3, as DNA: TGTGCCAGTAGTAACGAGAGAGGCACAGATACGCAGTATTTT. Looking up the rest from reference TRBV19 and TRBJ2-3 gives the full variable domain: DGGITQSPKYLFRKEGQNVTLSCEQNLNHDAMYWYRQDPGQGLRLIYYSQIVNDFQKGDIAEGYSVSREKKESFPLTVTSAQKNPTAFYLCASSNERGTDTQYFGPGTRLTVL.

The CDR3 sequence: CASSSRGWDTEAFF. DNA of the CDR3: TGTGCCAGTAGTTCCAGGGGGTGGGACACTGAAGCTTTCTTT. The chain couples TRBV19 to TRBJ1-1, with 7 bases that match TRBD1. Germline V gene data show CDR1 as LNHDA and CDR2 as SQIVND (reference sequence). Germline trimming cut 5 bases from V and 3 bases from J; bases unmatched to any gene: 6. The CDR3 totals 14 residues.

V is TRBV10-1 and J is TRBJ2-1, with 8 bases identical to TRBD2. There are 17 residues in the CDR3. The V gene's germline CDR1 is WNHNN and CDR2 SYGVQD (reference sequence). The junction had 11 bases not matched to a gene; V was cut back by 0 bases and J by 7 bases. The CDR3: CASSESRRTSCSNEQFF. Here the CDR3 DNA reads TGCGCCAGCAGTGAGTCTCGTCGGACTAGCTGTTCGAATGAGCAGTTCTTC.

As to this clone: Germline and junction disagree at one end, which may indicate a read error. In DNA, the CDR3 is TGTGCCAGCAGCTCGGACCTTGAAGGCTCCCATAATTCACCCCTCCACTTT. It specifies CASSSDLEGSHNSPLHF. The rearrangement joins TRBV9 to TRBJ1-6; no firm D call. There are 17 residues in the CDR3. CDR1 SGDLS and CDR2 YYNGEE come from the germline V gene.

Points on this clone: At one end, the junction sequence differs from germline, possibly due to a read error. This chain connects TRBV7-7 to TRBJ1-1; D unresolved. The CDR3 is made up of 13 amino acids. CDR1 and CDR2 (germline): SSHAT, FNYEAQ (reference sequence). The CDR3 region is CASSLGRNTEAFF. CDR3 sequence (DNA): TGTGCTAGCAGCTTAGGCAGGAACACTGAAGCTTTCTTT.

The CDR3 protein is CASSYGTGGGTGELFF. CDR3 nucleotides: TGTGCCAGCAGTTACGGGACAGGGGGCGGGACCGGGGAGCTGTTTTTT. This chain uses TRBV6-5 with TRBJ2-2; 12 bases fit TRBD1. The CDR3 is 16 amino acids. J lost 5 bases, V lost 2 bases, and 3 bases had no gene match. Germline CDR1 MNHEY, CDR2 SVGAGI.

The chain links TRBV7-2 to TRBJ1-6; D is possibly TRBD1 (6 bases). Trimming left V 4 bases short and J 6 bases short, with 10 bases between. Germline CDR1 SGHTA, CDR2 FQGNSA. This CDR3 contains 14 residues. The CDR3 loop reads CASSSGGFNSPLHF. The CDR3 region has the DNA TGTGCCAGCAGCTCCGGGGGCTTTAATTCACCCCTCCACTTT.

The rearrangement uses TRBV29-1 and TRBJ1-2, with D hard to call. The V end was cut by 7 bases, the J end by 2 bases, with 11 bases between. CDR3 size: 12 residues. Per the germline V gene, CDR1 is SQVTM and CDR2 is ANQGSEA. The CDR3, as DNA: TGCAGCGCCTCGGACGGGAACTATGGCTACACCTTC. This encodes CSASDGNYGYTF.

The chain uses TRBV3-1 (or the pseudogene TRBV3-2) and TRBJ1-6, with 9 bases lining up with TRBD1. Trimming removed 2 bases from V and 9 bases from J; junction bases left unmatched: 5. The CDR3 is made up of 15 amino acids. Germline lookup yields CDR1 LGHDT and CDR2 YNNKEL (reference sequence). CDR3 coding DNA: TGTGCCAGCAGCCAAACAGGGGGCGCTCGTTCACCCCTCCACTTT. Translation gives CASSQTGGARSPLHF.

The chain links TRBV6-5 to TRBJ1-1, with unresolved D. CDR3 length equals 13 residues. The germline V gene encodes CDR1 MNHEY and CDR2 SVGAGI. The V end was cut by 1 base, the J end by 0 bases, with 3 bases between. In DNA form, the CDR3 reads TGTGCCAGCAGTTACTACTTGAACACTGAAGCTTTCTTT. Translated: CASSYYLNTEAFF.

This clone was counted a single time. Lacking the conserved final phenylalanine or tryptophan, this CDR3 likely reflects a read error. The DNA is omitted, as the CDR3 cannot be located on it reliably, and the CDR3 follows TCRdb's listing. This chain joins TRBV5-6 and TRBJ1-5; the table's D call of TRBD1 was not tested on the DNA. The germline gives CDR1 SGHDT, CDR2 YYEEEE. The CDR3 is 9 residues long, counting both termini. The CDR3 spells CASSFTTDD.

J is TRBJ2-2 and V is TRBV29-1; D not resolved. Trimming cost V 8 bases and J 1 base, with 8 bases left between them. CDR3 length: 12 amino acids. Per the germline V gene, CDR1 is SQVTM and CDR2 is ANQGSEA. The CDR3 is CSIFKNTGELFF. The CDR3 nucleotides are TGCAGCATTTTCAAGAACACCGGGGAGCTGTTTTTT.

J is TRBJ2-5 and V is TRBV7-2; 8 bases are shared with TRBD2. Unmatched junction bases numbered 16, after V lost 5 bases and J lost 5 bases. CDR1 and CDR2 (germline): SGHTA, FQGNSA. The CDR3 loop spans 17 amino acids. The chain's CDR3 is CASSPMGSGGGGETQYF. Written as DNA, the CDR3 is TGTGCCAGCAGCCCAATGGGCAGCGGGGGAGGGGGGGAGACCCAGTACTTC. Combining the CDR3 with reference TRBV7-2 and TRBJ2-5 gives the whole variable domain GAGVSQSPSNKVTEKGKDVELRCDPISGHTALYWYRQSLGQGLEFLIYFQGNSAPDKSGLPSDRFSAERTGGSVSTLTIQRTQQEDSAVYLCASSPMGSGGGGETQYFGPGTRLLVL.

The chain combines TRBV7-9 with TRBJ2-3; D possibly matches TRBD1 or TRBD2 (5 bases each). V lost 5 bases and J 4 bases, leaving 16 bases between the germline ends. CDR3 length equals 15 residues. Germline loops: CDR1 SEHNR, CDR2 FQNEAQ (reference sequence). This CDR3 is CASSLGTSGADTQYF. CDR3 nucleotides: TGTGCCAGCAGCCTAGGGACCTCCGGGGCAGATACGCAGTATTTT.

This sequence joins TRBV6-5 and TRBJ2-7, with D maybe TRBD2 (5 bases). The germline V gene has CDR1 MNHEY and CDR2 SVGAGI. The CDR3 runs to 14 residues. Trimming left V 5 bases short and J 3 bases short, with 14 bases between. The chain's CDR3 is CASSPRDTIYEQYF. CDR3 bases: TGTGCCAGCAGTCCCCGGGATACAATCTACGAGCAGTACTTC.

This chain joins TRBV30 and TRBJ1-6; 7 bases align to TRBD1. The V and J ends lost 3 bases and 8 bases, in that order; junction bases with no gene match: 4. Germline assignment: CDR1 GTSNPN and CDR2 SVGIG (reference sequence). The CDR3 has 13 amino acids. The CDR3 bases are TGTGCCTGGAGGGGACAGAGGGATTCACCCCTCCACTTT. Translation: CAWRGQRDSPLHF. The full variable domain, its missing parts supplied by reference TRBV30 and TRBJ1-6, is SQTIHQWPATLVQPVGSPLSLECTVEGTSNPNLYWYRQAAGRGLQLLFYSVGIGQISSEVPQNLSASRPQDRQFILSSKKLLLSDSGFYLCAWRGQRDSPLHFGNGTRLTVT.

This rearrangement joins TRBV5-6 to TRBJ2-1; 7 bases are a match to TRBD2. Germline lookup yields CDR1 SGHDT and CDR2 YYEEEE. With 0 bases clipped from V and 7 bases from J, the junction kept 7 bases outside the gene matches. This CDR3 has 15 residues. The CDR3 DNA sequence: TGTGCCAGCAGCTTGGGACTACGGGAGGCAAATGAGCAGTTCTTC. It translates to CASSLGLREANEQFF.

In this sample, this clone turned up a few times. CDR3 DNA: TGCGCCAGCAGCTTGGGCCCCGCTTACAATGAGCAGTTCTTC. Its protein product is CASSLGPAYNEQFF. The chain joins TRBV5-1 to TRBJ2-1, with D unclear. Germline V gives CDR1 SGHRS, CDR2 YFSETQ. Trimming pared 0 bases from V and 4 bases from J, leaving 8 bases between. The CDR3 runs 14 residues.

The chain couples TRBV6-6 to TRBJ1-1; 11 bases are shared with TRBD1. The V and J ends lost 5 bases and 1 base, in that order; junction bases with no gene match: 6. This CDR3 region has 16 residues. Germline-derived CDR1 and CDR2 are MNHNY and SVGAGI (reference sequence). The DNA for the CDR3 is TGTGCCAGCAGTCCCCTGGGGACAGGGGGGAACACTGAAGCTTTCTTT. Encoded protein: CASSPLGTGGNTEAFF.

The chain has TRBV5-1 and TRBJ1-1; 7 bases align to TRBD1. The CDR3 is made up of 14 amino acids. The ends lost 4 bases at V and 4 bases at J; junction bases unmatched: 7. Germline lookup yields CDR1 SGHRS and CDR2 YFSETQ. CDR3 sequence: CASSVTGSGTEAFF. The CDR3 DNA sequence: TGCGCCAGCAGCGTGACAGGGTCCGGCACTGAAGCTTTCTTT.

The rearrangement links TRBV5-6 to TRBJ2-7, with D hard to call. Germline-derived CDR1 and CDR2 are SGHDT and YYEEEE. CDR3 size: 15 residues. V was trimmed by 4 bases and J by 2 bases, leaving 16 bases between them. For the CDR3, the DNA is TGTGCCAGCAGCCTAAGGCAGTTAGGCCCCTACGAGCAGTACTTC. The encoded protein is CASSLRQLGPYEQYF.

V is TRBV10-3 and J is TRBJ1-4; D remains ambiguous. The CDR3 runs 13 residues. Trimming pared 6 bases from V and 7 bases from J, leaving 12 bases between. The V gene's germline CDR1 is ENHRY and CDR2 SYGVKD. The CDR3 spells CAISRREREKLFF. CDR3 nucleotides: TGTGCCATCAGCAGACGTGAGCGTGAAAAACTGTTTTTT.

The chain uses TRBV27 and TRBJ1-2, with a possible D match to TRBD1 (5 bases). Germline CDR1 MNHEY, CDR2 SMNVEV (reference sequence). V was shortened by 5 bases and J by 4 bases, with 17 bases between the two germline ends. The CDR3 runs 15 residues. Written as DNA, the CDR3 is TGTGCCAGCAGTGAGAACCCGGGACGGAGCTATGGCTACACCTTC. The encoded protein is CASSENPGRSYGYTF.

The chain has TRBV2 and TRBJ1-6; TRBD1 matches 7 bases. The V and J ends lost 1 base and 5 bases, in that order; junction bases with no gene match: 5. This CDR3 is built from 16 residues. Germline assignment: CDR1 SNHLY and CDR2 FYNNEI. Here the CDR3 reads CASSEEGTDNNSPLHF. CDR3 DNA sequence: TGTGCCAGCAGTGAAGAAGGGACAGATAATAATTCACCCCTCCACTTT.